The rows below give T cell receptor beta chains drawn from one sample of a study of technical replicates of blood from several donors. Measured with immunoSEQ multiplex PCR; TCRdb has only the in-frame clones, and not every one. The table records about 14,000 clones, approximately 80% of them present only once. Material for sequencing was PBMCs. The source is a human donor in good health. CDR3s include the opening cysteine and the closing phenylalanine or tryptophan. Fields, in order: D gene, clone size, V gene, J gene, CDR3 protein, CDR3 DNA. A D gene is named only where the DNA matches it firmly. For some rows the clone size is stated as once, few or many, or as a class when expanded; others skip it.

>TRBD2|-|TRBV7-9|TRBJ2-7
CASSLILTGGSYEQYF
TGTGCCAGCAGCTTAATACTAACGGGAGGATCCTACGAGCAGTACTTC
>TRBD2|-|TRBV9|TRBJ2-3
CASSVDRLAGAQYF
TGTGCCAGCAGCGTAGATCGTCTAGCGGGAGCGCAGTATTTT
>-|few|TRBV6-5|TRBJ1-1
CASRSTTEAFF
TGTGCCAGCAGATCCACAACTGAAGCTTTCTTT
>-|-|TRBV4-2|TRBJ1-5
CASSQDIPGHQPQHF
TGTGCCAGCAGCCAAGATATCCCAGGTCATCAGCCCCAGCATTTT
>TRBD1|-|TRBV19|TRBJ1-2
CASSALTWTGLGYGYTF
TGTGCCAGTAGTGCGCTGACGTGGACAGGACTTGGGTATGGCTACACCTTC
>-|-|TRBV2|TRBJ2-7
CASSSLASRYEQYF
TGTGCCAGCAGCTCACTAGCTTCTCGCTACGAGCAGTACTTC
>TRBD1|-|TRBV7-6|TRBJ2-7
CASSSSGTGIYEQYF
TGTGCCAGCAGCTCGTCCGGGACAGGGATCTACGAGCAGTACTTC
>TRBD1|once|TRBV18|TRBJ1-3
CASSPGQVLFSGNTIYF
TGTGCCAGCTCACCTGGACAGGTCCTCTTCTCTGGAAACACCATATATTTT
>-|-|TRBV6-5|TRBJ1-2
CASSYSRGSYGYTF
TGTGCCAGCAGTTACTCTAGGGGCAGCTATGGCTACACCTTC
>-|-|TRBV25-1|TRBJ2-7
CASSGDSYEQYF
TGTGCCAGCAGCGGGGACTCCTACGAGCAGTACTTC
>TRBD2|-|TRBV5-1|TRBJ2-1
CASSLRQREFDEQFF
TGCGCCAGCAGCTTGAGGCAGCGGGAGTTCGATGAGCAGTTCTTC
>TRBD2|-|TRBV5-1|TRBJ2-5
CASSLRSAGVSETQYF
TGCGCCAGCAGCTTAAGGTCTGCGGGAGTATCAGAGACCCAGTACTTC
>-|-|TRBV5-1|TRBJ1-1
CASSSGGFEAFF
TGCGCCAGCAGCTCGGGGGGTTTTGAAGCTTTCTTT
>-|-|TRBV4-1|TRBJ1-4
CASSQDQGATNEKLFF
TGCGCCAGCAGCCAAGATCAGGGTGCAACTAATGAAAAACTGTTTTTT
>-|-|TRBV4-2|TRBJ1-5
CASSQEPRTVQPQHF
TGTGCCAGCAGCCAAGAGCCCCGGACAGTCCAGCCCCAGCATTTT
>-|-|TRBV19|TRBJ2-4
CASSIALGSGSKNIQYF
TGTGCCAGTAGTATAGCCTTGGGTAGCGGTTCCAAAAACATTCAGTACTTC
>TRBD2|-|TRBV10-3|TRBJ2-2
CAISSPLAANTGELFF
TGTGCCATCAGTAGTCCCCTAGCGGCGAACACCGGGGAGCTGTTTTTT
>-|-|TRBV13|TRBJ2-7
CASSPGRRYEQYF
TGTGCCAGCAGCCCCGGGCGGAGGTACGAGCAGTACTTC
>-|-|TRBV9|TRBJ1-3
CASSVDPSSGNTIYF
TGTGCCAGCAGCGTAGATCCCAGTTCGGGAAACACCATATATTTT
>-|-|TRBV19|TRBJ2-7
CASSGQAFFGFEQYF
TGTGCCAGTAGTGGGCAGGCCTTTTTTGGATTCGAGCAGTACTTC
>TRBD1|few|TRBV27|TRBJ2-1
CASSFPRDRGRYNEQFF
TGTGCCAGCAGTTTCCCACGGGACAGGGGCCGGTACAATGAGCAGTTCTTC
>-|few|TRBV28|TRBJ2-7
CASSPAGQYEQYF
TGTGCCAGCAGTCCGGCGGGGCAGTACGAGCAGTACTTC
>-|-|TRBV5-1|TRBJ1-1
CASSLTTGLNTEAFF
TGCGCCAGCAGCCTAACGACAGGACTGAACACTGAAGCTTTCTTT
>TRBD2|-|TRBV30|TRBJ2-3
CAWRSPAGGPEGTQYF
TGTGCCTGGAGGTCTCCGGCGGGAGGGCCGGAGGGTACGCAGTATTTT
>TRBD2|-|TRBV5-4|TRBJ2-7
CASSLAGLAGGPYEQYF
TGTGCCAGCAGCTTGGCCGGGCTAGCGGGAGGCCCCTACGAGCAGTACTTC
>TRBD2|-|TRBV5-1|TRBJ2-7
CASSSQGLAGEQYF
TGCGCCAGCAGCTCCCAGGGACTAGCGGGCGAGCAGTACTTC
>TRBD2|-|TRBV18|TRBJ2-3
CASSEGLANTDTQYF
TGTGCCAGCTCTGAAGGACTAGCGAACACAGATACGCAGTATTTT
>-|-|TRBV11-2|TRBJ2-1
CASSRVFYDAGEQFF
TGTGCCAGCAGCCGTGTCTTTTACGACGCGGGTGAGCAGTTCTTC
>-|-|TRBV21-1|TRBJ2-6
CASSTRQAGSGANVLTF
TGTGCCAGCAGCACCAGACAGGCCGGCTCTGGGGCCAACGTCCTGACTTTC
>-|-|TRBV19|TRBJ2-3
CASSQAGRTDTQYF
TGTGCCAGTAGCCAAGCGGGTAGGACAGATACGCAGTATTTT
>-|-|TRBV19|TRBJ1-1
CASSRPTTREGEAFF
TGTGCCAGTAGTAGACCCACTACACGAGAAGGTGAAGCTTTCTTT
>TRBD2|-|TRBV12-5|TRBJ2-1
CASGLVRLAGGPEQFF
TGTGCTAGTGGTTTGGTACGACTAGCGGGAGGGCCTGAGCAGTTCTTC
>-|-|TRBV11-2|TRBJ2-5
CASSPHGGGTAQETQYF
TGTGCCAGCAGCCCCCACGGCGGCGGGACCGCTCAAGAGACCCAGTACTTC
>-|-|TRBV18|TRBJ2-6
CASSRQTLSGANVLTF
TGTGCCAGCTCACGACAGACACTGTCTGGGGCCAACGTCCTGACTTTC
>TRBD1|-|TRBV7-9|TRBJ1-2
CASSPQGGNGYTF
TGTGCCAGCAGCCCACAGGGGGGGAATGGCTACACCTTC
>TRBD1|few|TRBV28|TRBJ2-7
CASISSRRDRVHEQYF
TGTGCCAGCATAAGTTCGAGGCGGGACAGGGTACACGAGCAGTACTTC
>-|-|TRBV11-2|TRBJ2-3
CASSPGASATDTQYF
TGTGCCAGCAGCCCCGGGGCTAGCGCGACAGATACGCAGTATTTT
>TRBD1|-|TRBV6-1|TRBJ2-6
CASRTGSGANVLTF
TGTGCCAGCAGGACAGGGTCTGGGGCCAACGTCCTGACTTTC
>-|-|TRBV2|TRBJ1-2
CASSEASRGWNYGYTF
TGTGCCAGCAGTGAAGCGAGTAGAGGGTGGAACTATGGCTACACCTTC
>-|-|TRBV18|TRBJ1-4
CASSLADKGGAEKLFF
TGTGCCAGCTCACTCGCCGACAAGGGAGGGGCTGAAAAACTGTTTTTT
>-|-|TRBV2|TRBJ2-5
CASSGSRETQYF
TGTGCCAGCAGTGGTAGTCGGGAGACCCAGTACTTC
>-|-|TRBV7-6|TRBJ2-6
CASSLEQASSGANVLTF
TGTGCCAGCAGCTTAGAACAGGCGAGCTCTGGGGCCAACGTCCTGACTTTC
>TRBD2|few|TRBV7-7|TRBJ2-1
CASSPGLADYNEQFF
TGTGCCAGCAGCCCCGGACTAGCGGATTACAATGAGCAGTTCTTC
>TRBD2|-|TRBV18|TRBJ2-5
CASSPRLAGVQETQYF
TGTGCCAGCTCACCCCGACTAGCGGGGGTCCAAGAGACCCAGTACTTC